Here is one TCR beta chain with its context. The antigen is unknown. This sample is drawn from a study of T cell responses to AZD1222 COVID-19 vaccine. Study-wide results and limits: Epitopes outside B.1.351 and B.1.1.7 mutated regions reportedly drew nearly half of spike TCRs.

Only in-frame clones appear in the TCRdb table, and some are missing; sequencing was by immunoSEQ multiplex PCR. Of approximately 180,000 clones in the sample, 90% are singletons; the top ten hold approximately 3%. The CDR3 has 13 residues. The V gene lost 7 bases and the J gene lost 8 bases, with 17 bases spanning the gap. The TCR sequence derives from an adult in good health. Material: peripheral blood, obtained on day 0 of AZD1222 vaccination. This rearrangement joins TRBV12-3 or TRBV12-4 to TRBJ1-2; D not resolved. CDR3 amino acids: CASKHLREGGYTF. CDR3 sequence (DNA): TGTGCCAGCAAACACCTAAGGGAGGGCGGCTACACCTTC.